This T cell receptor (beta chain) was identified during a study of control samples from healthy donors and cancer patients. Sequencing was performed with immunoSEQ multiplex PCR; in TCRdb, only in-frame clones are kept and a portion is missing. The sample contains some 80,000 clones, 85% to 95% of which appear only once. Germline-derived CDR1 and CDR2 are SNHLY and FYNNEI. With 4 bases clipped from V and 7 bases from J, the junction kept 3 bases outside the gene matches. The CDR3 sequence is 13 residues long. Sequencing used blood. This clonotype was obtained from a woman aged 55-70 years in good health. V usage is TRBV2 and J usage is TRBJ1-4; 7 bases are a match to TRBD1. In DNA form, the CDR3 reads TGTGCCAGCAGTGCTTACAGGGGTGAAAAACTGTTTTTT. This codes for CASSAYRGEKLFF.